A single sample gave rise to the 27 T cell receptor beta chains below, sequenced in a study of metastatic and nonmetastatic thyroid tumors. TCRdb reassembled clones from the PCR reads with MiXCR. This sample has about 38,000 clones; around half occur once, and the top ten carry approximately 25%. Patients had received no treatment of any kind before thyroid surgery. Sequenced material: tumor tissue. These TCRs come from a male donor with papillary thyroid cancer or a benign thyroid nodule (not recorded which). Some clones in this sample may be carry-over from other donors' samples.

V and J are TRBV20-1 and TRBJ1-1; D uncertain. The V gene's germline CDR1 is DFQATT and CDR2 SNEGSKA (reference sequence). Between the trimmed V and J ends, which lost 3 bases and 0 bases, there was a span of 8 bases. The CDR3 spans 13 residues. The CDR3: CSASPGMNTEAFF. In nucleotides, the CDR3 is TGCAGTGCTAGTCCGGGGATGAACACTGAAGCTTTCTTT.

By share of the sample, this clone is medium-sized. At the DNA level, this CDR3 is encoded by other sequences in the same sample as well. The rearrangement links TRBV27 to TRBJ2-1; 8 bases line up with TRBD2. V was clipped by 5 bases and J by 4 bases; unmatched bases: 10. This CDR3 comprises 16 residues. Germline CDR1 reads MNHEY; CDR2 reads SMNVEV (reference sequence). Written as DNA, the CDR3 is TGTGCCAGCAGTACCCGCGGTAGCGGGGTTTACAATGAGCAGTTCTTC. Its protein is CASSTRGSGVYNEQFF.

This clone has ten or more counts. The genes are TRBV10-3 and TRBJ2-7, with TRBD2 matching 11 bases. The V and J ends lost 9 bases and 4 bases, in that order; junction bases with no gene match: 11. CDR1 and CDR2 from the germline V gene are ENHRY and SYGVKD. There are 15 residues in the CDR3. The CDR3 DNA reads as TGTGCCATAACCAGCCCGGGACTAGCGGATTACGAGCAGTACTTC. Its protein is CAITSPGLADYEQYF.

This clone has only a few counts. V is TRBV2 and J is TRBJ1-3; D is unclear. There are 12 residues in the CDR3. Trimming shortened V by 3 bases and J by 4 bases, and 4 bases separated the two germline ends. From germline, CDR1 is SNHLY and CDR2 FYNNEI. The CDR3 here is CASSESGNTIYF. CDR3 bases: TGTGCCAGCAGTGAGTCCGGAAACACCATATATTTT.

This rearrangement joins TRBV4-1 to TRBJ2-6, with 7 bases lining up with TRBD1. Germline loops: CDR1 MGHRA, CDR2 YSYEKL. The V gene end was trimmed by 3 bases and the J gene end by 2 bases; junction bases not matched to a gene: 1. CDR3 length equals 15 residues. CDR3 amino acids: CASSHTGAGANVLTF. The DNA for the CDR3 is TGCGCCAGCAGCCATACAGGGGCTGGGGCCAACGTCCTGACTTTC.

V is TRBV5-1 and J is TRBJ2-1, with 7 positions matching TRBD1. Losses at the gene ends were 7 bases for V and 7 bases for J; bases not matched to a gene: 2. This CDR3 is 11 amino acids long. Germline CDR1 reads SGHRS; CDR2 reads YFSETQ. The DNA of the CDR3 is TGCGCCAGCTCGACAGGGAATGAGCAGTTCTTC. Protein product: CASSTGNEQFF.

This clone was counted between two and nine times. The V and J genes are TRBV6-1 and TRBJ2-2; 10 positions match TRBD2. Germline loops: CDR1 MNHNS, CDR2 SASEGT. The CDR3 runs to 15 residues. V dropped 7 bases and J dropped 4; count of bases not matched to a gene: 6. The CDR3 protein is CASILASGGTGELFF. The CDR3 coding sequence is TGTGCCAGCATATTGGCTAGCGGGGGCACCGGGGAGCTGTTTTTT.

This clone was picked up a small number of times. The V and J genes are TRBV2 and TRBJ1-5, with D possibly being TRBD1 (5 bases). Trimming shortened V by 6 bases and J by 6 bases, and 12 bases separated the two germline ends. Germline V gene sequence: CDR1 SNHLY, CDR2 FYNNEI. CDR3 size: 13 residues. For the CDR3, the DNA is TGTGCCAGCAGAGAGGGGAGGAGTCAGCCCCAGCATTTT. Residues: CASREGRSQPQHF.

This clone came up a few times. The rearrangement links TRBV29-1 to TRBJ1-3; no firm D call. V lost 0 bases, J lost 2 bases, and 11 bases lay in between. The CDR3 has 15 residues. Germline loops: CDR1 SQVTM, CDR2 ANQGSEA. The CDR3 nucleotides read TGCAGCGTTGAAGAAAGCGGTATCACTGGAAACACCATATATTTT. Encoded protein: CSVEESGITGNTIYF.

The chain is built from TRBV7-2 and TRBJ2-1, with 14 bases fitting TRBD2. CDR1 and CDR2 (germline): SGHTA, FQGNSA. The junction had 6 bases not matched to a gene; V was cut back by 0 bases and J by 8 bases. The CDR3 length is 17 residues. The CDR3 DNA sequence: TGTGCCAGCAGCTTAGCGCAGACTAGCGGGGGGGTAGATGAGCAGTTCTTC. Amino acids: CASSLAQTSGGVDEQFF.

CDR3 sequence reads: CASSLAQTAGDSPLHF. The CDR3 DNA sequence: TGCGCCAGCAGCTTGGCTCAGACGGCGGGGGATTCACCCCTCCACTTT. The rearrangement joins TRBV5-1 to TRBJ1-6, with D possibly being TRBD1 (5 bases). The CDR3 runs to 16 residues. Germline V gene lookup returns CDR1 SGHRS and CDR2 YFSETQ. V was clipped by 0 bases and J by 8 bases, with 15 bases between them.

This clone was detected only a few times. J is TRBJ1-3 and V is TRBV19; weak D call: TRBD1 (5 bases). Germline assignment: CDR1 LNHDA and CDR2 SQIVND (reference sequence). Trimming removed 8 bases from V and 3 bases from J, with 17 bases in between. CDR3 length: 15 amino acids. This chain's CDR3 is CASQTTPGRGNTIYF. Here the CDR3 DNA reads TGTGCCAGTCAAACAACCCCAGGGCGTGGAAACACCATATATTTT.

The chain recombines TRBV5-5 with TRBJ2-7, with 9 bases matching TRBD2. The V gene end was trimmed by 4 bases and the J gene end by 1 base; junction bases not matched to a gene: 6. The CDR3 spans 15 residues. Germline CDR1 is SGHKS and CDR2 is YYEKEE (reference sequence). The CDR3 sequence is CASSPPTSGSYEQYF. Here the CDR3 DNA reads TGTGCCAGCAGCCCCCCGACTAGCGGATCCTACGAGCAGTACTTC.

V usage is TRBV20-1 and J usage is TRBJ2-1; possible D gene TRBD1, 5 bases. Germline V gene data show CDR1 as DFQATT and CDR2 as SNEGSKA (reference sequence). This CDR3 contains 14 residues. V lost 3 bases to trimming and J lost 5 bases, with 14 bases between them. Here the CDR3 DNA reads TGCAGTGCTAGTTGGGGCCTGGGGCACAATGAGCAGTTCTTC. Translation gives CSASWGLGHNEQFF.

The gene calls are TRBV18 and TRBJ1-2; the D is unclear. The CDR3 contains 12 residues. Trimming stripped 3 bases from V and 7 bases from J, with 9 bases between. The germline V gene has CDR1 KGHSH and CDR2 LQKENI. CDR3 nucleotides: TGTGCCAGCTCACCCGATCCCCTTGGCTACACCTTC. This gives the protein CASSPDPLGYTF.

This rearrangement joins TRBV4-1 to TRBJ2-5; either TRBD1 or TRBD2 may supply D (5 bases each). The germline CDR1 and CDR2 sequences are MGHRA and YSYEKL. Trimming stripped 2 bases from V and 5 bases from J, with 12 bases between. The CDR3 runs to 14 residues. CDR3 amino acids: CASSQNPWGETQYF. In DNA form, the CDR3 reads TGCGCCAGCAGCCAAAATCCCTGGGGGGAGACCCAGTACTTC.

This clone was seen only a few times. This rearrangement joins TRBV4-1 to TRBJ2-2; 7 positions agree with TRBD1. This CDR3 contains 16 residues. Trimming at V came to 1 base and at J to 0 bases, leaving 2 bases not matched to a gene. Germline V lookup: CDR1 MGHRA, CDR2 YSYEKL. The CDR3 spells CASSQGQGSNTGELFF. In DNA, the CDR3 is TGCGCCAGCAGCCAAGGACAGGGTTCGAACACCGGGGAGCTGTTTTTT.

V is TRBV7-2 and J is TRBJ2-7, with D tentatively TRBD1 (5 bases). Trimming pared 1 base from V and 2 bases from J, leaving 9 bases between. CDR3 size: 14 residues. Germline loops: CDR1 SGHTA, CDR2 FQGNSA. This CDR3 reads CASSLEQATYEQYF. CDR3 in DNA: TGTGCCAGCAGCTTAGAACAGGCCACCTACGAGCAGTACTTC.

The V gene is TRBV5-1, the J gene TRBJ2-3; D gene ambiguous. Germline V lookup: CDR1 SGHRS, CDR2 YFSETQ. V dropped 0 bases and J dropped 0 bases, with 8 bases sitting between them. This CDR3 spans 15 amino acids. CDR3 nucleotides: TGCGCCAGCAGCTTGGACAGCAAGAGCACAGATACGCAGTATTTT. Translated: CASSLDSKSTDTQYF.

V is TRBV6-4 and J is TRBJ2-3, with 7 bases aligning to TRBD2. Per the germline V gene, CDR1 is MRHNA and CDR2 is SNTAGT. Unmatched junction bases numbered 14, after V lost 3 bases and J lost 2 bases. The CDR3 has 18 residues. The CDR3 DNA reads as TGTGCCAGCAGTGAGGGGCCGGGAGGAGGGTCACACACAGATACGCAGTATTTT. Its protein product is CASSEGPGGGSHTDTQYF.

The chain combines TRBV5-1 with TRBJ1-6; D gene ambiguous. Trimming removed 3 bases from V and 5 bases from J, with 12 bases in between. Per germline, CDR1 SGHRS and CDR2 YFSETQ. The CDR3 extends over 15 amino acids. The CDR3 DNA is TGCGCCAGCAGCTGGGGTGGCGGAGATAATTCACCCCTCCACTTT. Amino acid sequence: CASSWGGGDNSPLHF.

This chain links TRBV6-1 with TRBJ2-5; TRBD1 agrees at 8 bases. CDR3 length: 14 residues. J lost 5 bases, V lost 6 bases, and 8 bases had no gene match. Germline CDR1 and CDR2: MNHNS and SASEGT. CDR3 residues: CASRASGGGETQYF. CDR3 coding DNA: TGTGCCAGCAGAGCATCAGGGGGCGGGGAGACCCAGTACTTC.

This clone showed up just a few times. The genes are TRBV6-1 and TRBJ1-1; 7 nucleotides agree with TRBD1. The CDR3 has 14 residues. The trim removed 7 bases at V and 3 bases at J, leaving 8 bases unmatched. Germline V gives CDR1 MNHNS, CDR2 SASEGT. The CDR3 nucleotides are TGTGCCAGCAACCTGGGAGGGGGCTACACTGAAGCTTTCTTT. It encodes CASNLGGGYTEAFF.

The rearrangement uses TRBV7-8 and TRBJ2-2; the D gene is possibly TRBD2 (6 bases). Germline CDR1 and CDR2: SGHVS and FQNEAQ. Trimming removed 3 bases from V and 6 bases from J, with 8 bases in between. The CDR3 contains 13 residues. The CDR3 spells CASSFPGAGELFF. CDR3 coding DNA: TGTGCCAGCAGCTTCCCGGGGGCCGGGGAGCTGTTTTTT.

The chain carries TRBV19 and TRBJ1-4; D gene uncertain. Looked up from germline, CDR1 is LNHDA and CDR2 is SQIVND (reference sequence). Trimming removed 6 bases from V and 12 bases from J, with 17 bases in between. CDR3 size: 13 residues. The CDR3 DNA follows: TGTGCCAGTAGCCCTCGTCGTGGGGAGGAACTGTTTTTT. As protein: CASSPRRGEELFF.

The chain uses TRBV28 and TRBJ2-6; D might be TRBD1 (5 bases). Germline V lookup: CDR1 MDHEN, CDR2 SYDVKM. V shed 7 bases and J shed 0 bases, with 10 bases lying between them. This CDR3 comprises 15 residues. CDR3 DNA: TGTGCCAGCATCAGCAGGGACTCTGGGGCCAACGTCCTGACTTTC. As protein: CASISRDSGANVLTF.

This clone has a count of ten or more. The chain joins TRBV7-8 to TRBJ1-5; D is unresolved. Trimming took 2 bases from V and 6 from J, leaving 5 bases between them. Germline lookup yields CDR1 SGHVS and CDR2 FQNEAQ. The CDR3 contains 12 residues. The CDR3 region has the DNA TGTGCCAGCAGCTTATTGCTTCAGCCCCAGCATTTT. Residues: CASSLLLQPQHF.